The sequence of this T cell receptor beta chain was determined in a study of T cells in Graves' hyperthyroidism and ophthalmopathy (dated by TCRdb to between 2018 and 2021). About the investigation overall: Peripheral blood was collected at initial diagnosis, before any treatment. In more than 5 Graves' hyperthyroidism patients, the study also compared T-cell repertoires from thyroid tissue with T-cell repertoires from blood. An independent validation cohort of fewer than 20 hyperthyroidism patients and roughly 16 patients who later progressed to ophthalmopathy tested prospective prediction of ophthalmopathy. The paper describes TCR Vbeta CDR3 sequencing of 140 or so peripheral blood samples, made up of about 41 ophthalmopathy patients, around 78 hyperthyroidism patients and about 17 progressor patients. Once sampling was done, hyperthyroidism patients were given methimazole at a starting dose of 30 mg daily, whereas ophthalmopathy patients were given high-dose intravenous methylprednisolone. For training and testing, the approximately 97 patients in the discovery cohort were randomly divided in a 7:3 ratio. A discovery cohort of about 100 patients, approximately 44 with Graves' ophthalmopathy and fewer than 65 with stable Graves' hyperthyroidism, was used to find distinguishing TCR V-J signatures. Study-wide conclusions, independent of this receptor: No statistical method was used to fix the sample size in advance, and group allocation was not hidden from the investigators. In validation, progression to ophthalmopathy was predicted by the model with around 70% sensitivity and around 75% specificity, a median of about 6 months before onset. A model built on a 13 V-J signature distinguished ophthalmopathy from stable hyperthyroidism, reaching about 89% sensitivity and 81.08% specificity in cross-validation and 80%/75% in testing. Most expanded thyroid clonotypes (frequency above 0.001) were also detected in blood, suggesting blood repertoires may reflect thyroid immune responses.

Taken from cysteine to phenylalanine, the CDR3 has 13 residues. This entry keeps only the CDR3 DNA: 39 bases, framed from base 1. V drops 7 bases and J drops 7 bases, leaving 14 bases in between. As to this clonotype: Its antigen is unknown. Per-base qualities were not stored, and no clone one base away is much larger.

Moderately to severely active disease, a Clinical Activity Score of at least 3, a NOSPECS grade of at least 4, and a duration under 3 months were present in ophthalmopathy patients. Exclusion was applied to patients with uncontrolled infections, other autoimmune diseases, pregnancy or lactation. Diagnoses relied on clinical symptoms, serum thyroxine and TRAb, thyroid ultrasound and orbital computed tomography. Ficoll-Paque density gradient centrifugation was used to isolate PBMCs from about 9.4 ml of fresh peripheral blood. Total RNA was extracted with Trizol reagent, and quality was checked on an Agilent 2100 Bioanalyzer. Amplification of TCR beta CDR3 regions was carried out from RNA transcripts. For the first round of RT-PCR on the TCR CDR3, the HTBI primer set was used together with the Qiagen OneStep RT-PCR kit. The libraries were constructed in a second round of multiplex PCR and then size-selected and purified. The libraries were sequenced on an Illumina HiSeq2000 using paired-end 100 bp reads. On the study's bioinformatics: SOAPnuke was used to process the raw data, with reads discarded if the reads contained adapters or uncalled bases, had a mean Phred below 15, or lacked an exact constant-primer or identifier match. COPE v1.2.5 was used to merge the high-quality paired reads, and each unique nucleotide sequence was defined as a clonotype. Clonotypes were aligned to IMGT TRBV, TRBD and TRBJ reference segments using MiTCR v1.1. Analysis was restricted to V-J combinations with a frequency above 0.0001, which covered 98% to 99.2% of repertoires. The TCS score was defined as the ratio of F50 (clonal expansion) to E x V (chaos), calculated using BLOSUM62-based TCRdist between CDR3 peptides within each V-J. Welch's t-statistics and random forest reduced several hundred V-J features to about 12, which were used in a naive Bayes classifier (R e1071). The public sequencing data were trimmed at Q25 with fastp and processed into clonotypes with MiXCR by TCRdb, which kept only in-frame beta chains. Each record represents a unique CDR3 protein, reported with the most common genes and DNA among its rows. None of the V and J calls come from the authors' own analysis; TCRdb made them. The table for this sample lists roughly 250,000 distinct CDR3 sequences; about 20% of them were counted only once. In total, the top ten clones hold 50% to 75% of the sample.

In this chain, TRBV12-3 or TRBV12-4 is recombined with TRBJ1-5, with a tentative D gene TRBD1 over 6 matching bases. The sequence was obtained from a young man with Graves' ophthalmopathy. Sequencing was done on a sample of blood. The CDR3 in this case is CASKARGRQPQHF. Read as DNA, the sequence is TGTGCCAGCAAGGCCAGGGGAAGACAGCCCCAGCATTTT.